Each of the 25 T cell receptor beta chains below was sequenced from the same sample in a study of blood T cell repertoires in COVID-19. TCRdb keeps only in-frame clones here, not all; method: immunoSEQ multiplex PCR. Among about 77,000 clones, 73% were seen once, and the ten largest hold 22%. Sequencing was carried out using peripheral blood. The receptors originated from a man aged 60 to 75 with acute or convalescent COVID-19.

This chain joins TRBV19 and TRBJ2-6; 9 nucleotides align to TRBD1. The CDR3 has 17 residues. Germline-derived CDR1 and CDR2 are LNHDA and SQIVND (reference sequence). J gave up 0 bases and V 3 bases, and 3 bases lay outside the gene matches. CDR3 nucleotide sequence: TGTGCCAGTAGTATGTTGGACAGGGGCTCTGGGGCCAACGTCCTGACTTTC. It encodes CASSMLDRGSGANVLTF.

V is TRBV28 and J is TRBJ2-1; 7 bases align to TRBD2. This CDR3 is 16 amino acids long. The germline V gene has CDR1 MDHEN and CDR2 SYDVKM. The V gene end was trimmed by 6 bases and the J gene end by 0 bases; junction bases not matched to a gene: 8. DNA for the CDR3: TGTGCCAGCAGGCCTAAGCGGGGACGCTCCTACAATGAGCAGTTCTTC. Translated, it gives CASRPKRGRSYNEQFF.

The chain combines TRBV10-3 with TRBJ2-6, with TRBD1 matching 8 bases. Trimming at V came to 3 bases and at J to 4 bases, leaving 5 bases not matched to a gene. Germline V gene lookup returns CDR1 ENHRY and CDR2 SYGVKD. The CDR3 contains 16 residues. The CDR3 reads CAISDPDRGGANVLTF. The CDR3 nucleotides read TGTGCCATCAGTGACCCCGACAGGGGAGGGGCCAACGTCCTGACTTTC.

The chain carries TRBV19 and TRBJ1-5, with D maybe TRBD1 (5 bases). Germline CDR1 LNHDA, CDR2 SQIVND (reference sequence). The CDR3 runs to 14 residues. Trimming removed 2 bases from V and 5 bases from J, with 10 bases in between. DNA for the CDR3: TGTGCCAGTAGTATAAGAACAGGACATCAGCCCCAGCATTTT. This translates into CASSIRTGHQPQHF. The variable domain in full, completed from reference TRBV19 and TRBJ1-5, reads DGGITQSPKYLFRKEGQNVTLSCEQNLNHDAMYWYRQDPGQGLRLIYYSQIVNDFQKGDIAEGYSVSREKKESFPLTVTSAQKNPTAFYLCASSIRTGHQPQHFGDGTRLSIL.

The chain uses TRBV5-1 and TRBJ1-5; 9 bases map to TRBD1. The junction had 5 bases not matched to a gene; V was cut back by 3 bases and J by 7 bases. Germline lookup yields CDR1 SGHRS and CDR2 YFSETQ. The CDR3 is made up of 14 amino acids. The CDR3 loop reads CASSSGTGKQPQHF. The CDR3 DNA reads TGCGCCAGCAGCTCGGGGACAGGGAAACAGCCCCAGCATTTT.

CDR3 residues: CASSLNGGGAHEQFF. The CDR3 region has the DNA TGTGCCAGCAGCTTGAATGGCGGGGGGGCTCATGAGCAGTTCTTC. The genes are TRBV5-6 and TRBJ2-1, with TRBD2 matching 9 bases. The junction had 7 bases not matched to a gene; V was cut back by 1 base and J by 8 bases. The CDR3 runs to 15 residues. CDR1 and CDR2 from the germline V gene are SGHDT and YYEEEE. The whole variable domain, filled in from reference TRBV5-6 and TRBJ2-1, reads DAGVTQSPTHLIKTRGQQVTLRCSPKSGHDTVSWYQQALGQGPQFIFQYYEEEERQRGNFPDRFSGHQFPNYSSELNVNALLLGDSALYLCASSLNGGGAHEQFFGPGTRLTVL.

The rearrangement links TRBV28 to TRBJ1-1; 9 bases line up with TRBD1. J lost 0 bases, V lost 1 base, and 6 bases had no gene match. CDR3 length: 17 amino acids. Germline V gene lookup returns CDR1 MDHEN and CDR2 SYDVKM. The CDR3 loop reads CASSLYGTGLMNTEAFF. CDR3 DNA sequence: TGTGCCAGCAGTTTATACGGGACAGGGTTGATGAACACTGAAGCTTTCTTT.

This sequence joins TRBV6-5 and TRBJ2-3, with 7 bases that match TRBD1. Germline CDR1 reads MNHEY; CDR2 reads SVGAGI. CDR3 length: 13 residues. The junction had 4 bases not matched to a gene; V was cut back by 6 bases and J by 4 bases. This CDR3 is CASSPTGSDTQYF. In DNA, the CDR3 is TGTGCCAGCAGCCCGACAGGGTCAGATACGCAGTATTTT.

The chain joins TRBV7-8 to TRBJ2-7; 12 positions agree with TRBD2. The V segment lost 5 bases and the J segment 3 bases; nucleotides outside the gene matches: 5. The CDR3 loop spans 15 amino acids. The germline CDR1 and CDR2 sequences are SGHVS and FQNEAQ. The CDR3, as DNA: TGTGCCAGCAGCATACTAGCGGGAGGTAACTACGAGCAGTACTTC. This encodes CASSILAGGNYEQYF. The full variable domain, its missing parts supplied by reference TRBV7-8 and TRBJ2-7, is GAGVSQSPRYKVAKRGQDVALRCDPISGHVSLFWYQQALGQGPEFLTYFQNEAQLDKSGLPSDRFFAERPEGSVSTLKIQRTQQEDSAVYLCASSILAGGNYEQYFGPGTRLTVT.

CDR3 bases: TGTGCCAGCAGTGAACCCGGCAGGGGGGTCGAGCAGTACGTC. Protein product: CASSEPGRGVEQYV. The chain joins TRBV6-1 to TRBJ2-7; a weak D match, TRBD1 (7 bases). The germline gives CDR1 MNHNS, CDR2 SASEGT. Between the trimmed V and J ends, which lost 2 bases and 6 bases, there was a span of 14 bases. The CDR3 extends over 14 amino acids.

This chain uses TRBV7-5 with TRBJ2-5; TRBD2, as called in the table, went unchecked against the DNA. TRBV7-5 is a known pseudogene. The CDR3 has 15 amino acids. The DNA for the CDR3 is TGTGTCAGAAGCTCACGGGGGGCGGTTGGAGAGACCCAGTACTTC. Protein: CVRSSRGAVGETQYF.

The V call is TRBV6-6, the J call TRBJ2-3, with 11 bases fitting TRBD2. CDR3 length equals 16 residues. Trimming cost V 8 bases and J 1 base; bases outside gene matches: 8. Germline-derived CDR1 and CDR2 are MNHNY and SVGAGI (reference sequence). The CDR3, as DNA: TGTGCCAGCGCTCTAGCGGGGGGAGAGGGCACAGATACGCAGTATTTT. It codes for CASALAGGEGTDTQYF.

The gene calls are TRBV1 and TRBJ2-7; the table's TRBD2 call for D was not verified on the DNA. TRBV1 is deemed a pseudogene. This CDR3 spans 18 amino acids. In nucleotides, the CDR3 is TGCACCAGCAGCCTGACTGAATTTCCCGGCGGGGGCTCCTACGAGCAGTACTTC. Amino acid sequence: CTSSLTEFPGGGSYEQYF.

This chain uses TRBV28 with TRBJ1-1; the D is unclear. In germline, CDR1 is MDHEN, CDR2 SYDVKM. V was pared by 5 bases and J by 5 bases, with 15 bases between. The CDR3 covers 14 residues. Here the CDR3 reads CASSPPGRGTEAFF. CDR3 DNA sequence: TGTGCCAGCAGTCCGCCGGGCAGAGGGACTGAAGCTTTCTTT.

This chain uses TRBV2 with TRBJ2-7, with D uncertain. The CDR3 is 13 residues long. Trimming pared 8 bases from V and 3 bases from J, leaving 14 bases between. In germline, CDR1 is SNHLY, CDR2 FYNNEI. CDR3 sequence reads: CASSKDRSYEQYV. For the CDR3, the DNA is TGTGCCAGCTCCAAGGATAGGAGCTACGAGCAGTACGTC.

The chain combines TRBV6-5 with TRBJ1-4; 7 bases line up with TRBD1. The CDR3 length is 14 residues. The V and J ends lost 6 bases and 3 bases, in that order; junction bases with no gene match: 4. Germline V lookup: CDR1 MNHEY, CDR2 SVGAGI. The DNA for the CDR3 is TGTGCCAGCAGGACGGGACAGCCTAATGAAAAACTGTTTTTT. This translates into CASRTGQPNEKLFF.

This chain connects TRBV25-1 to TRBJ2-7, with 14 bases that match TRBD2. The germline V gene has CDR1 MGHDK and CDR2 SYGVNS. V dropped 6 bases and J dropped 3; count of bases not matched to a gene: 4. This CDR3 contains 15 residues. Written as DNA, the CDR3 is TGTGCCAGCAGCGGGGGACTAGCGGGAGTCTACGAGCAGTACTTC. Residues: CASSGGLAGVYEQYF.

The rearrangement uses TRBV30 and TRBJ2-6; no clear D gene. CDR3 length equals 13 residues. Trimming left V 1 base short and J 4 bases short, with 5 bases between. CDR1 is GTSNPN, CDR2 SVGIG, per germline (reference sequence). CDR3: CAWSGGGANVLTF. As DNA, the CDR3 is TGTGCCTGGAGTGGAGGAGGGGCCAACGTCCTGACTTTC.

V is TRBV11-3 and J is TRBJ2-1; D may be TRBD2 (7 bases). This CDR3 spans 14 amino acids. Trimming shortened V by 1 base and J by 10 bases, and 14 bases separated the two germline ends. CDR1 SGHNT and CDR2 YENEEA come from the germline V gene. CDR3 region: CASSLGRGAGEQFF. DNA for the CDR3: TGTGCCAGCAGCTTAGGCCGGGGGGCGGGAGAGCAGTTCTTC. Based on the CDR3 plus reference TRBV11-3 and TRBJ2-1, the full variable domain is EAGVVQSPRYKIIEKKQPVAFWCNPISGHNTLYWYLQNLGQGPELLIRYENEEAVDDSQLPKDRFSAERLKGVDSTLKIQPAELGDSAVYLCASSLGRGAGEQFFGPGTRLTVL.

This clone was seen once. The chain combines TRBV24-1 with TRBJ1-1; D is possibly TRBD1 (5 bases). Germline CDR1 and CDR2: KGHDR and SFDVKD. Trimming left V 10 bases short and J 2 bases short, with 13 bases between. The CDR3 is made up of 13 amino acids. The DNA of the CDR3 is TGTGCCACGCGGGACTCTGGAAACACTGAAGCTTTCTTT. Translation: CATRDSGNTEAFF.

This chain joins TRBV5-6 and TRBJ1-1; no definite D call. The CDR3 extends over 13 amino acids. The V gene lost 0 bases and the J gene lost 3 bases, with 6 bases spanning the gap. CDR1 SGHDT and CDR2 YYEEEE come from the germline V gene. The CDR3 coding sequence is TGTGCCAGCAGCTTGGCCGAGGACACTGAAGCTTTCTTT. It encodes CASSLAEDTEAFF.

This clone appeared a few times. The chain recombines TRBV5-1 with TRBJ1-1; TRBD1 matches 7 bases. Germline loops: CDR1 SGHRS, CDR2 YFSETQ. The CDR3 covers 16 residues. The V gene end was trimmed by 2 bases and the J gene end by 1 base; junction bases not matched to a gene: 8. This CDR3 reads CASSLEIGQANTEAFF. The CDR3 DNA sequence: TGCGCCAGCAGCTTAGAAATCGGACAGGCGAACACTGAAGCTTTCTTT.

The rearrangement uses TRBV2 and TRBJ2-3; no reliable D call. Germline assignment: CDR1 SNHLY and CDR2 FYNNEI. Deletions cut 5 bases from V and 3 bases from J, with 9 bases between. CDR3 size: 13 residues. CDR3 amino acids: CASSPRMTDTQYF. The CDR3 DNA reads TGTGCCAGCAGTCCCAGAATGACAGATACGCAGTATTTT.

The rearrangement links TRBV10-3 to TRBJ2-3; 12 positions agree with TRBD2. CDR3 length equals 16 residues. V gave up 7 bases and J gave up 0 bases; unmatched junction bases: 5. CDR1 is ENHRY, CDR2 SYGVKD, per germline. The CDR3 coding sequence is TGTGCCATCATGGCACTAGCGGGGGGCAGCACAGATACGCAGTATTTT. This sequence encodes CAIMALAGGSTDTQYF.

The rearrangement links TRBV9 to TRBJ1-4; possible D gene TRBD1, 5 bases. V was clipped by 2 bases and J by 8 bases, with 13 bases between them. CDR1 is SGDLS, CDR2 YYNGEE, per germline. The CDR3 totals 14 residues. CDR3 coding DNA: TGTGCCAGCAGCGTGGATGCTGGGGGGGAAAAACTGTTTTTT. This gives the protein CASSVDAGGEKLFF.